Listed below are T cell receptor beta chains from one sample, sequenced in a study of blood T cell repertoires in COVID-19. TCRdb keeps only in-frame clones here, not all; method: immunoSEQ multiplex PCR. The sample carries some 200,000 clones, 80% to 85% recorded once. Material for sequencing was peripheral blood. These receptors originate from a woman aged 60 to 75 who had recovered from COVID-19. Each CDR3 is given with its conserved first and last residue. Fields, in order: J gene, V gene, D gene, clone size, CDR3 length, CDR3 protein, CDR3 DNA. The D gene is left open where the match is weak. Where a row states a size, it is once, few, many or the class of an expanded clone; other rows omit it.

>TRBJ1-2|TRBV7-6|TRBD1|few|14
CASSPQTGRSGYTF
TGTGCCAGCAGCCCACAGACAGGGCGTAGTGGCTACACCTTC
>TRBJ1-2|TRBV4-2|TRBD1|.|16
CASSQSRDRGRHGYTF
TGTGCCAGCAGCCAATCCCGGGACAGGGGGCGACATGGCTACACCTTC
>TRBJ1-2|TRBV7-9|TRBD1|.|12
CASSRTGDGYTF
TGTGCCAGCAGCAGGACAGGGGATGGCTACACCTTC
>TRBJ2-2|TRBV5-1|TRBD2|few|15
CASSSGLAGGRSLFF
TGCGCCAGCAGCTCCGGACTAGCGGGGGGCCGGTCCTTGTTTTTT
>TRBJ1-1|TRBV25-1|TRBD1|.|14
CASSAGTGVTEAFF
TGTGCCAGCAGTGCCGGGACAGGGGTCACTGAAGCTTTCTTT
>TRBJ1-2|TRBV19|.|.|12
CASSIRGNGYTF
TGTGCCAGTAGTATAAGAGGGAATGGCTACACCTTC
>TRBJ2-7|TRBV30|TRBD1|once|16
CAWMLAGTGNSYEQYF
TGTGCCTGGATGCTAGCCGGGACAGGTAACTCCTACGAGCAGTACTTC
>TRBJ1-3|TRBV2|.|.|16
CASSGPYISSGNTIYF
TGTGCCAGCAGTGGTCCTTACATAAGCTCTGGAAACACCATATATTTT
>TRBJ2-4|TRBV2|.|.|15
CASSVQGQGKNIQYF
TGTGCCAGCAGTGTCCAGGGACAAGGCAAAAACATTCAGTACTTC
>TRBJ2-7|TRBV2|.|.|12
CASRADSYEQYF
TGTGCCAGCAGGGCGGACAGCTACGAGCAGTACTTC
>TRBJ2-1|TRBV5-4|.|.|16
CASSLDGGQGYNEQFF
TGTGCCAGCAGCTTGGACGGGGGTCAAGGGTACAATGAGCAGTTCTTC
>TRBJ1-1|TRBV6-5|.|.|16
CASSSDSSHRDTEAFF
TGTGCCAGCAGTTCAGATTCCTCTCACAGGGACACTGAAGCTTTCTTT
>TRBJ2-1|TRBV6-2/TRBV6-3|TRBD1|.|14
CASSRQGVGNEQFF
TGTGCCAGCAGTAGACAGGGGGTCGGCAATGAGCAGTTCTTC
>TRBJ1-1|TRBV6-6|.|.|11
CASSYRGEAFF
TGTGCCAGCAGTTATCGGGGAGAAGCTTTCTTT
>TRBJ2-1|TRBV30|.|.|13
CASEQGFYNEQFF
TGTGCCTCAGAACAGGGATTCTACAATGAGCAGTTCTTC
>TRBJ2-7|TRBV5-6|.|.|15
CASRRGTLSSYEQYF
TGTGCCAGCAGGCGTGGGACACTGAGCTCCTACGAGCAGTACTTC
>TRBJ1-5|TRBV20-1|.|.|13
CSASKDTNQPQHF
TGCAGTGCTAGTAAGGACACCAATCAGCCCCAGCATTTT
>TRBJ2-1|TRBV9|TRBD2|.|15
CASSPGGTSVSEQFF
TGTGCCAGCAGCCCCGGGGGGACTAGCGTCAGTGAGCAGTTCTTC
>TRBJ2-3|TRBV6-1|TRBD2|.|17
CASSGPLAGPQLDTQYF
TGTGCCAGCAGTGGACCTCTAGCGGGGCCACAATTAGATACGCAGTATTTT
>TRBJ1-2|TRBV7-9|.|.|14
CASSAAGSIGGYTF
TGTGCCAGCAGCGCGGCCGGATCTATAGGTGGCTACACCTTC
>TRBJ2-7|TRBV11-3|.|.|14
CASSLGHSNDEQYF
TGTGCCAGCAGCCTTGGACATTCCAACGACGAGCAGTACTTC
>TRBJ1-1|TRBV7-3|.|.|16
CASSLSGVGPDTEAFF
TGTGCCAGCAGCTTAAGCGGGGTCGGGCCTGACACTGAAGCTTTCTTT
>TRBJ2-6|TRBV19|.|.|13
CASGVSGANVLTF
TGTGCCAGTGGAGTCTCTGGGGCCAACGTCCTGACTTTC
>TRBJ1-6|TRBV5-1|.|few|15
CASSLWGENNSPLHF
TGCGCCAGCAGCTTGTGGGGGGAGAATAATTCACCCCTCCACTTT
>TRBJ2-2|TRBV5-4|.|.|16
CASRTDFFANTGELFF
TGTGCCAGCAGGACGGACTTCTTTGCGAACACCGGGGAGCTGTTTTTT
>TRBJ2-1|TRBV3-1/TRBV3-2|TRBD2|.|15
CASSFGLAASNEQFF
TGTGCCAGCAGCTTCGGACTAGCGGCATCCAATGAGCAGTTCTTC
>TRBJ2-1|TRBV7-9|TRBD1|.|12
CASTERGTDQFF
TGTGCCAGCACCGAGAGGGGGACAGATCAGTTCTTC
>TRBJ1-2|TRBV2|.|.|14
CASRSAGIHYGYTF
TGTGCCAGCAGGTCTGCGGGGATCCACTATGGCTACACCTTC
>TRBJ2-3|TRBV6-5|TRBD1|.|13
CASSRGGADTQYF
TGTGCCAGCAGCAGAGGGGGCGCAGATACGCAGTATTTT
>TRBJ1-2|TRBV10-3|TRBD1|.|13
CAISERQGFGYTF
TGTGCCATCAGTGAGAGACAGGGGTTTGGCTACACCTTC
>TRBJ2-4|TRBV6-5|.|.|14
CASRQGIAKNIQYF
TGTGCCAGCAGACAGGGTATTGCCAAAAACATTCAGTACTTC
>TRBJ2-7|TRBV30|.|.|13
CAWKRPFPYEQYF
TGTGCCTGGAAGAGGCCCTTCCCCTACGAGCAGTACTTC
>TRBJ2-1|TRBV4-1|TRBD2|.|15
CASSRGLAGGTRQFF
TGCGCCAGCAGCCGGGGACTAGCGGGGGGGACCCGGCAGTTCTTC
>TRBJ2-2|TRBV27|.|.|14
CATVRSVSGGELFF
TGTGCCACCGTGCGATCTGTTTCGGGAGGGGAGCTGTTTTTT
>TRBJ2-7|TRBV6-5|.|.|13
CASNQLGHSEQYF
TGTGCCAGCAACCAACTCGGACACTCAGAGCAGTACTTC
>TRBJ2-1|TRBV6-5|.|.|14
CASSYRGPNNEQFF
TGTGCCAGCAGTTACAGGGGCCCCAACAATGAGCAGTTCTTC
>TRBJ2-1|TRBV7-8|TRBD1|.|16
CASSTPGQDNYNEQFF
TGTGCCAGCAGTACCCCGGGACAGGACAATTACAATGAGCAGTTCTTC
>TRBJ1-1|TRBV6-1|.|.|15
CASSEPAGGGTEAFF
TGTGCCAGCAGTGAACCAGCTGGGGGAGGGACTGAAGCTTTCTTT
>TRBJ2-2|TRBV19|TRBD1|.|13
CASIQGAFGELFF
TGTGCCAGCATACAGGGGGCATTCGGGGAGCTGTTTTTT
>TRBJ2-2|TRBV5-4|TRBD2|.|17
CASSTAGGASNTGELFF
TGTGCCAGCAGCACCGCGGGGGGGGCCTCGAACACCGGGGAGCTGTTTTTT
>TRBJ2-1|TRBV18|TRBD1|.|15
CASSQDRGSYNEQFF
TGTGCCAGCTCACAGGACAGGGGGTCCTACAATGAGCAGTTCTTC
>TRBJ2-1|TRBV7-9|.|.|15
CASSLSGLSSDEQFF
TGTGCCAGCAGCTTATCAGGGTTGTCATCGGATGAGCAGTTCTTC